Below, 17 T cell receptor beta chains from the same sample are listed, as sequenced in a study of blood T cell repertoires in COVID-19. Sequencing used immunoSEQ multiplex PCR; TCRdb keeps in-frame clones, though not all of them. Of tens of thousands of clones listed, roughly 90% are singletons. Sequencing was done on a sample of peripheral blood. Receptors originate from a woman aged 55-70 years with acute or convalescent COVID-19.

The chain uses TRBV7-8 and TRBJ1-5; 8 bases fit TRBD1. V was pared by 3 bases and J by 2 bases, with 3 bases of the junction left unmatched. Germline-derived CDR1 and CDR2 are SGHVS and FQNEAQ. The CDR3 is 15 amino acids. CDR3 DNA: TGTGCCAGCAGCTTCATGACAGGGGGCAATCAGCCCCAGCATTTT. Its translation: CASSFMTGGNQPQHF. Using reference TRBV7-8 and TRBJ1-5 for the parts outside the CDR3, the full variable domain is GAGVSQSPRYKVAKRGQDVALRCDPISGHVSLFWYQQALGQGPEFLTYFQNEAQLDKSGLPSDRFFAERPEGSVSTLKIQRTQQEDSAVYLCASSFMTGGNQPQHFGDGTRLSIL.

The genes are TRBV7-2 and TRBJ1-2; 10 positions match TRBD1. Germline-derived CDR1 and CDR2 are SGHTA and FQGNSA. After removal of 6 bases from V and 6 bases from J, the junction contained 7 bases not matched to a gene. The CDR3 is 14 amino acids. The CDR3 loop reads CASRIGQGVNGYTF. DNA of the CDR3: TGTGCCAGCAGGATCGGACAGGGGGTCAATGGCTACACCTTC.

This sequence joins TRBV11-2 and TRBJ2-1; D remains ambiguous. Per the germline V gene, CDR1 is SGHAT and CDR2 is FQNNGV. This CDR3 contains 14 residues. V lost 1 base and J 5 bases, leaving 9 bases between the germline ends. The CDR3 here is CASSLVVRDNEQFF. Written as DNA, the CDR3 is TGTGCCAGCAGCTTAGTGGTTCGGGACAATGAGCAGTTCTTC.

The chain is built from TRBV6-2 or TRBV6-3 and TRBJ1-2; TRBD1 is a possible D gene (6 bases). This CDR3 has 15 residues. The V and J ends lost 2 bases and 4 bases respectively, with 14 bases between them. CDR1 and CDR2 from the germline V gene are MNHEY and SVGEGT. CDR3 sequence reads: CASSYGRGALYGYTF. As DNA, the CDR3 is TGTGCCAGCAGTTACGGTCGGGGGGCGCTCTATGGCTACACCTTC.

The gene calls are TRBV6-6 and TRBJ2-7; maybe TRBD1 (6 bases). CDR1 and CDR2 from the germline V gene are MNHNY and SVGAGI (reference sequence). V was trimmed by 5 bases and J by 3 bases, leaving 23 bases between them. The CDR3 contains 17 residues. The CDR3 spells CASSRSFMGATGYEQYV. The DNA of the CDR3 is TGTGCCAGCAGTCGAAGCTTCATGGGGGCCACGGGCTACGAGCAGTACGTC.

This chain links TRBV30 with TRBJ1-1; the D gene is possibly TRBD1 (6 bases). Germline V CDR1 and CDR2: GTSNPN, SVGIG (reference sequence). Deletions cut 2 bases from V and 6 bases from J, with 13 bases between. The CDR3 sequence is 13 residues long. CDR3 amino acids: CAWSPGVGAEAFF. The CDR3 DNA sequence: TGTGCCTGGAGTCCAGGGGTAGGGGCTGAAGCTTTCTTT.

The V gene is TRBV15, the J gene TRBJ2-2, with a possible D match to TRBD1 (5 bases). V dropped 0 bases and J dropped 4 bases, with 6 bases sitting between them. Germline CDR1 is LNHNV and CDR2 is YYDKDF (reference sequence). CDR3 size: 14 residues. CDR3 protein: CATSREGVTGELFF. CDR3 in DNA: TGTGCCACCAGCAGAGAAGGGGTCACCGGGGAGCTGTTTTTT.

The V gene is TRBV11-2, the J gene TRBJ2-3, with 9 positions matching TRBD2. The CDR3 is 15 amino acids. Germline V gene lookup returns CDR1 SGHAT and CDR2 FQNNGV. Trimming took 2 bases from V and 5 from J; bases not matched to a gene: 5. The DNA for the CDR3 is TGTGCCAGCAGCTTATATGCGGGGGGGCAAGATACGCAGTATTTT. As protein: CASSLYAGGQDTQYF.

The V and J genes are TRBV28 and TRBJ1-1; D not resolved. This CDR3 is built from 14 residues. The V gene lost 4 bases and the J gene lost 6 bases, with 15 bases spanning the gap. Germline V CDR1 and CDR2: MDHEN, SYDVKM. The CDR3 coding sequence is TGTGCCAGCAGTTCACTAGGGTTGGCGCCTGAAGCTTTCTTT. This codes for CASSSLGLAPEAFF.

The chain has TRBV4-2 and TRBJ2-2, with a possible D match to TRBD2 (6 bases). CDR1 is LGHNA and CDR2 is YNFKEQ in the germline V gene. There are 16 residues in the CDR3. V was pared by 0 bases and J by 4 bases, with 12 bases between. CDR3 nucleotide sequence: TGTGCCAGCAGCCAAGATAGAATAGCGGCCACCGGGGAGCTGTTTTTT. As protein: CASSQDRIAATGELFF.

J is TRBJ2-3 and V is TRBV6-5; 8 bases map to TRBD2. This CDR3 is built from 12 residues. J lost 11 bases, V lost 6 bases, and 7 bases had no gene match. The germline gives CDR1 MNHEY, CDR2 SVGAGI. This CDR3 is CASRASGLRQYF. CDR3 nucleotide sequence: TGTGCCAGCAGGGCTAGCGGGCTGAGGCAGTATTTT.

This chain links TRBV28 with TRBJ2-4; the D gene is possibly TRBD2 (7 bases). V lost 6 bases and J 0 bases, leaving 24 bases between the germline ends. Germline V lookup: CDR1 MDHEN, CDR2 SYDVKM. The CDR3 is 19 residues long. CDR3 protein: CASSERGGRGRLAKNIQYF. The CDR3 bases are TGTGCCAGCAGCGAACGGGGAGGGCGGGGGCGGTTAGCCAAAAACATTCAGTACTTC.

The chain is built from TRBV11-3 and TRBJ1-1, with TRBD1 identical over 7 bases. CDR1 is SGHNT, CDR2 YENEEA, per germline. Unmatched junction bases numbered 2, after V lost 6 bases and J lost 1 base. This CDR3 comprises 13 residues. CDR3 sequence reads: CASSPGGNTEAFF. For the CDR3, the DNA is TGTGCCAGCAGTCCAGGGGGGAACACTGAAGCTTTCTTT.

The chain joins TRBV6-1 to TRBJ1-6; 8 positions match TRBD1. CDR3 length: 17 amino acids. The V gene's germline CDR1 is MNHNS and CDR2 SASEGT. The V gene end was trimmed by 4 bases and the J gene end by 9 bases; junction bases not matched to a gene: 14. The DNA for the CDR3 is TGTGCCAGCAGTGCCCTGGGACAGGTCCTAATGGGTTCACCCCTCCACTTT. This translates into CASSALGQVLMGSPLHF.

The rearrangement uses TRBV4-3 and TRBJ1-4; weak D call: TRBD1 (6 bases). V was trimmed by 4 bases and J by 7 bases, leaving 19 bases between them. Germline CDR1 LGHNA, CDR2 YSLEER. The CDR3 consists of 16 residues. The CDR3 reads CASSPILSGVGEKLFF. The CDR3 nucleotides read TGCGCCAGCAGCCCCATTCTCTCAGGGGTGGGTGAAAAACTGTTTTTT.

V and J are TRBV5-1 and TRBJ2-7; possibly TRBD1 for D (6 bases). V was pared by 4 bases and J by 3 bases, with 11 bases between. The CDR3 contains 13 residues. The V gene's germline CDR1 is SGHRS and CDR2 YFSETQ. This CDR3 reads CASSIAQGYEQYV. CDR3 in DNA: TGCGCCAGCAGCATCGCACAGGGCTACGAGCAGTACGTC.

J is TRBJ2-1 and V is TRBV2, with D possibly TRBD2 on 7 matching bases. CDR1 is SNHLY, CDR2 FYNNEI, per germline. Deletions cut 5 bases from V and 7 bases from J, with 18 bases between. CDR3 size: 15 residues. CDR3: CASSQRPGEGNEQFF. The CDR3, as DNA: TGTGCCAGCAGTCAACGTCCAGGGGAGGGGAATGAGCAGTTCTTC.